Listed here is a single T cell receptor (beta chain). Its target is unknown. One end of the junction fails to match germline, which may point to a read error. The CDR3 length is 15 residues. Germline values: CDR1 SSHAT, CDR2 FNYEAQ (reference sequence). The data stem from a study of pediatric ulcerative colitis. The assay was run at survey level. Sequencing used immunoSEQ multiplex PCR; TCRdb keeps in-frame clones, though not all of them. This table holds about 60,000 clones, 75% to 90% found once. Whole-study findings and limits: In rectum, acute severe colitis had expanded clones and less diversity. Substantially fewer templates came from two patients' blood samples. Ulcerative colitis patients shared more blood-rectal clones than controls.

The sample was blood. The chain is built from TRBV7-7 and TRBJ2-1; TRBD2 agrees at 8 bases. The source of this sequence is a boy aged 5 to 17 who was a control in a study of pediatric ulcerative colitis. CDR3 sequence (DNA): TGTGCTAGCAGCCCCGGGAGGGCCATCTACAATGAGCAGTTCTTC. It codes for CASSPGRAIYNEQFF.